This entry concerns a single T cell receptor beta chain. This specimen comes from a study of cytotoxic CD8 clonotypes in ibrutinib-treated CLL. This CDR3 is built from 16 residues. CDR1 MNHEY and CDR2 SMNVEV come from the germline V gene (reference sequence). Trimming removed 5 bases from V and 7 bases from J; junction bases left unmatched: 11. Measured with immunoSEQ multiplex PCR; TCRdb has only the in-frame clones, and not every one. The sample comprises 130,000 to 150,000 clones, 79% of which are singletons, and 9.5% to 15% rests with the top ten. Extraction of approximately 2 micrograms of genomic DNA from cryopreserved PBMCs supplied material for TCR beta libraries.

This sample comprised PBMCs, obtained after 12 months of ibrutinib treatment. This rearrangement joins TRBV27 to TRBJ2-1; 10 bases line up with TRBD1. The TCR comes from a human donor with chronic lymphocytic leukemia. For the CDR3, the DNA is TGTGCCAGCAGTAAACGGACAGGGGGGACTTCAAATGAGCAGTTCTTC. Encoded protein: CASSKRTGGTSNEQFF.